This TCR beta chain was captured by sequencing in a study of identical twins. TCRdb called the 5' RACE reads again in MiXCR, with one record for every CDR3 protein. The profile shows 600,000 to 800,000 distinct CDR3 sequences, roughly 20% of them singletons. The V gene lost 0 bases and the J gene lost 9 bases, with 8 bases spanning the gap. This CDR3 contains 12 residues. Germline CDR1 and CDR2: LGHDT and YNNKEL (reference sequence). Study outcomes and limitations: Partly confounded zero-insertion analyses could result from invariant MAIT and iNKT cells.

For this clonotype: Its antigen is as yet unknown.

The data were also submitted as part of a second study, on T cells expressing NK-cell markers. That report notes: It was from sorted CD3+CD56+NKG2C+, CD3+CD56+NKG2C- and CD3+CD56-NKG2C+ T cells that TCR beta repertoires came. Dominance of the CD3+CD56-NKG2C+ fraction by these clonotypes also held in a handful of donors. It remained uncertain whether the expanded NKG2C+ T cell clones were specific for HCMV antigens.

The sample was PBMCs. The TCR originated in a young woman in good health. The rearrangement uses TRBV3-1 and TRBJ1-1; D is uncertain. CDR3: CASSQDTRKAFF. The CDR3 DNA sequence: TGTGCCAGCAGCCAAGATACGCGGAAAGCTTTCTTT.